The entry below describes one TCR beta chain. Its antigen is unknown. The sample originates from a study of cytomegalovirus exposure and HLA in healthy donors. Study-level findings and limits: The study flagged approximately 180 TCR beta chains as cytomegalovirus-associated.

Using immunoSEQ multiplex PCR, the repertoire was profiled, and TCRdb retains in-frame clones only, with some absent. The repertoire holds over 150,000 clones, with approximately 86% as singletons. The receptor comes from a young man in good health and CMV-seropositive. The specimen sequenced was PBMCs.

CDR3 loop: CASSPQEPTGGTEAFF. The CDR3 DNA follows: TGTGCCAGCAGCCCGCAAGAACCGACAGGGGGTACTGAAGCTTTCTTT. J is TRBJ1-1 and V is TRBV16, with 9 nucleotides matching TRBD1. The CDR3 has 16 amino acids. Trimming took 4 bases from V and 5 from J; bases not matched to a gene: 11. The germline V gene encodes CDR1 KGHSY and CDR2 FQNENV.